These 11 T cell receptor beta chains originate from one sample sequenced in a study of T cell changes during pregnancy in multiple sclerosis. Assay: immunoSEQ multiplex PCR; the TCRdb copy retains only in-frame clones and omits some. Of around 45,000 clones in the sample, 85% to 90% were seen once. The sequencing here drew on CD8+ T cells from peripheral blood mononuclear cells, taken in the second trimester of pregnancy. These receptors all come from a female donor with multiple sclerosis, enrolled in a pregnancy study.

V gene TRBV13 combines with J gene TRBJ2-1; D is perhaps TRBD2 (6 bases). V lost 2 bases and J 8 bases, leaving 7 bases between the germline ends. CDR3 length: 12 residues. Germline V gene lookup returns CDR1 PRHDT and CDR2 FYEKMQ (reference sequence). The DNA of the CDR3 is TGTGCCAGCAGCTTACGGGGGTATGAGCAGTTCTTC. Its protein is CASSLRGYEQFF.

Remarks on this clone: Sequence at one end of the junction differs from germline and may be a read error. This chain uses TRBV7-7 with TRBJ1-1, with D possibly TRBD1 on 5 matching bases. The CDR3 has 13 amino acids. The V gene's germline CDR1 is SSHAT and CDR2 FNYEAQ (reference sequence). In nucleotides, the CDR3 is TGTGCTAGCAGCTTGGACAAGAACACTGAAGCTTTCTTT. Encoded protein: CASSLDKNTEAFF.

The genes are TRBV13 and TRBJ2-3, with D unresolved. The V end lost 5 bases, the J end lost 4 bases, and 10 bases lay between the germline ends. Germline V gene sequence: CDR1 PRHDT, CDR2 FYEKMQ (reference sequence). This CDR3 is 13 amino acids long. DNA for the CDR3: TGTGCCAGCAGCCCTCACAAAGCAGATACGCAGTATTTT. Protein: CASSPHKADTQYF.

The chain uses TRBV9 and TRBJ2-3, with D tentatively TRBD2 (6 bases). There are 16 residues in the CDR3. Trimming cost V 0 bases and J 3 bases, with 14 bases left between them. Germline CDR1 SGDLS, CDR2 YYNGEE. CDR3 residues: CASSVVGSGVTDTQYF. Written as DNA, the CDR3 is TGTGCCAGCAGCGTAGTGGGTAGCGGAGTGACAGATACGCAGTATTTT.

The chain recombines TRBV29-1 with TRBJ2-3; TRBD2 might be the D (7 bases). The CDR3 sequence is 14 residues long. The V end was cut by 7 bases, the J end by 1 base, with 15 bases between. The germline gives CDR1 SQVTM, CDR2 ANQGSEA. The CDR3 DNA sequence: TGCAGCGCTTGGGCGGGGGCAGGCACAGATACGCAGTATTTT. Translating it yields CSAWAGAGTDTQYF.

The rearrangement uses TRBV5-6 and TRBJ1-5, with a possible D match to TRBD1 (5 bases). The CDR3 totals 14 residues. V was clipped by 3 bases and J by 1 base, with 8 bases between them. Germline V gene sequence: CDR1 SGHDT, CDR2 YYEEEE. As DNA, the CDR3 is TGTGCCAGCAGCTGGGGGGACAGCAATCAGCCCCAGCATTTT. It yields the protein CASSWGDSNQPQHF.

This chain links TRBV14 with TRBJ2-3, with TRBD1 matching over 7 bases. V was pared by 4 bases and J by 2 bases, with 9 bases of the junction left unmatched. Germline V gene lookup returns CDR1 SGHDN and CDR2 FVKESK. This CDR3 has 16 amino acids. The DNA of the CDR3 is TGTGCCAGCAGCCCGAAGACAGGGTCCGTCACAGATACGCAGTATTTT. It specifies CASSPKTGSVTDTQYF.

This chain connects TRBV6-6 to TRBJ2-3; D is possibly TRBD2 (6 bases). This CDR3 region has 15 residues. Germline lookup yields CDR1 MNHNY and CDR2 SVGAGI (reference sequence). Trimming left V 8 bases short and J 2 bases short, with 17 bases between. This CDR3 is CASVGGADTTDTQYF. DNA for the CDR3: TGTGCCAGCGTGGGCGGGGCCGATACCACAGATACGCAGTATTTT.

The chain recombines TRBV13 with TRBJ2-7, with D possibly TRBD1 on 6 matching bases. The V end lost 1 base, the J end lost 5 bases, and 12 bases lay between the germline ends. Germline loops: CDR1 PRHDT, CDR2 FYEKMQ (reference sequence). The CDR3 covers 14 residues. CDR3 region: CASSLVGGLNEQYF. CDR3 bases: TGTGCCAGCAGCTTAGTTGGGGGCTTGAACGAGCAGTACTTC.

This clone was found once. This rearrangement joins TRBV4-2 to TRBJ2-3; 8 bases are shared with TRBD2. CDR1 is LGHNA, CDR2 YNFKEQ, per germline. CDR3 length equals 19 residues. The J segment lost 4 bases and the V segment lost 0 bases, leaving 15 bases of the junction unmatched. Written as DNA, the CDR3 is TGTGCCAGCAGCCAAGATAGAGTAGCGGGAACTATGTATGCAGATACGCAGTATTTT. Translated, it gives CASSQDRVAGTMYADTQYF.

To note about this clone: The same CDR3 also results from other DNA sequences found in this sample. The chain combines TRBV9 with TRBJ2-7, with TRBD1 matching over 10 bases. Germline V gives CDR1 SGDLS, CDR2 YYNGEE. V lost 0 bases, J lost 3 bases, and 0 bases stayed unmatched. The CDR3 has 14 amino acids. The CDR3 coding sequence is TGTGCCAGCAGCGTAGGGGACAGGGGCTACGAGCAGTACTTC. Its protein product is CASSVGDRGYEQYF.